The 31 T cell receptor beta chains presented below share a single source sample, sequenced in a study of blood T cell repertoires in COVID-19. TCRdb's copy holds only in-frame clones and misses some; the assay was immunoSEQ multiplex PCR. Here the sample spans 300,000 to 400,000 clones, about 82% being singletons. The material sequenced was peripheral blood. The receptors were sampled from a human donor in a cohort sampled during active COVID-19.

The rearrangement links TRBV27 to TRBJ1-1; D unclear. Germline lookup yields CDR1 MNHEY and CDR2 SMNVEV (reference sequence). V lost 6 bases to trimming and J lost 5 bases, with 16 bases between them. This CDR3 contains 14 residues. The CDR3 nucleotides are TGTGCCAGCAGCCTTAATGTGGGGAGTACTGAAGCTTTCTTT. It specifies CASSLNVGSTEAFF.

CDR3 sequence: CASSLGTGDLPNYGYTF. Here the CDR3 DNA reads TGTGCCAGCAGCCTCGGGACAGGGGACCTTCCGAACTATGGCTACACCTTC. This rearrangement joins TRBV3-1 (or the pseudogene TRBV3-2) to TRBJ1-2; 10 bases map to TRBD1. There are 17 residues in the CDR3. J gave up 2 bases and V 4 bases, and 10 bases lay outside the gene matches. The V gene's germline CDR1 is LGHDT and CDR2 YNNKEL (reference sequence).

This clone was recorded once. This chain connects TRBV27 to TRBJ1-2, with D possibly being TRBD1 (6 bases). Trimming left V 5 bases short and J 3 bases short, with 16 bases between. Germline assignment: CDR1 MNHEY and CDR2 SMNVEV (reference sequence). The length of the CDR3 is 15 residues. The CDR3 spells CASSPTYRADYGYTF. In DNA, the CDR3 is TGTGCCAGCAGTCCCACGTACAGGGCTGACTATGGCTACACCTTC.

The J gene is TRBJ2-7, the V gene TRBV30; D not certain. V gave up 0 bases and J gave up 2 bases, with 8 bases separating them. The CDR3 is 13 amino acids. Germline CDR1 reads GTSNPN; CDR2 reads SVGIG (reference sequence). The CDR3 region has the DNA TGTGCCTGGAGTGTACTCCTAACCTACGAGCAGTACTTC. Amino acids: CAWSVLLTYEQYF. The whole variable domain, remainder taken from reference TRBV30 and TRBJ2-7, is SQTIHQWPATLVQPVGSPLSLECTVEGTSNPNLYWYRQAAGRGLQLLFYSVGIGQISSEVPQNLSASRPQDRQFILSSKKLLLSDSGFYLCAWSVLLTYEQYFGPGTRLTVT.

The V and J genes are TRBV5-1 and TRBJ1-2, with 11 positions matching TRBD1. The trim removed 4 bases at V and 8 bases at J, leaving 10 bases unmatched. Germline CDR1 reads SGHRS; CDR2 reads YFSETQ. The CDR3 length is 15 residues. The CDR3 loop reads CASSGPGQGVEGYTF. CDR3 nucleotide sequence: TGCGCCAGCAGCGGGCCGGGACAGGGGGTGGAAGGCTACACCTTC. Variable domain in full (rest from reference TRBV5-1 and TRBJ1-2): KAGVTQTPRYLIKTRGQQVTLSCSPISGHRSVSWYQQTPGQGLQFLFEYFSETQRNKGNFPGRFSGRQFSNSRSEMNVSTLELGDSALYLCASSGPGQGVEGYTFGSGTRLTVV.

The chain couples TRBV7-2 to TRBJ2-3; D remains ambiguous. Trimming stripped 5 bases from V and 3 bases from J, with 12 bases between. Germline lookup yields CDR1 SGHTA and CDR2 FQGNSA. The CDR3 consists of 14 residues. Here the CDR3 DNA reads TGTGCCAGCAGCCCAAGGCTGCGGACAGATACGCAGTATTTT. Translated: CASSPRLRTDTQYF.

This sequence joins TRBV14 and TRBJ2-2; D not certain. The V and J ends lost 4 bases and 3 bases respectively, with 6 bases between them. The CDR3 is 13 residues long. The germline V gene has CDR1 SGHDN and CDR2 FVKESK. CDR3 coding DNA: TGTGCCAGCAGCCGGCAAGACACCGGGGAGCTGTTTTTT. Protein product: CASSRQDTGELFF.

V and J are TRBV11-1 and TRBJ2-7; perhaps TRBD1 as D (5 bases). The germline CDR1 and CDR2 sequences are SGHAT and FQDESV (reference sequence). The CDR3 sequence is 14 residues long. Trimming cost V 1 base and J 3 bases, with 10 bases left between them. The chain's CDR3 is CASSLGGPIYEQYF. The DNA for the CDR3 is TGTGCCAGCAGCTTAGGGGGCCCAATCTACGAGCAGTACTTC.

The gene calls are TRBV19 and TRBJ2-3, with TRBD2 identical over 7 bases. The junction had 12 bases not matched to a gene; V was cut back by 5 bases and J by 1 base. The CDR3 is made up of 17 amino acids. Looked up from germline, CDR1 is LNHDA and CDR2 is SQIVND (reference sequence). The CDR3 here is CASSSARLAEGTDTQYF. In DNA form, the CDR3 reads TGTGCCAGTAGTTCCGCCCGTCTAGCGGAGGGCACAGATACGCAGTATTTT.

CDR3 in DNA: TGTGCCAGCAGCTTGGAAGAGAACACCATATATTTT. This translates into CASSLEENTIYF. The rearrangement joins TRBV5-5 to TRBJ1-3; D remains unclear. Trimming pared 0 bases from V and 7 bases from J, leaving 5 bases between. Germline V lookup: CDR1 SGHKS, CDR2 YYEKEE (reference sequence). The CDR3 consists of 12 residues. The whole variable domain, filled in from reference TRBV5-5 and TRBJ1-3, reads DAGVTQSPTHLIKTRGQQVTLRCSPISGHKSVSWYQQVLGQGPQFIFQYYEKEERGRGNFPDRFSARQFPNYSSELNVNALLLGDSALYLCASSLEENTIYFGEGSWLTVV.

The chain recombines TRBV10-1 with TRBJ2-3; a possible D gene is TRBD2 (7 bases). Per germline, CDR1 WNHNN and CDR2 SYGVQD (reference sequence). Deletions cut 8 bases from V and 0 bases from J, with 9 bases between. The CDR3 extends over 13 amino acids. CDR3 loop: CASGGASTDTQYF. Here the CDR3 DNA reads TGCGCCAGCGGGGGGGCGAGCACAGATACGCAGTATTTT.

The V gene is TRBV30, the J gene TRBJ1-6, with a weak D call TRBD1 (5 bases). V lost 2 bases and J 11 bases, leaving 16 bases between the germline ends. Germline-derived CDR1 and CDR2 are GTSNPN and SVGIG (reference sequence). The CDR3 contains 14 residues. The CDR3: CAWSPGTEGAPLHF. CDR3 in DNA: TGTGCCTGGAGTCCCGGGACGGAGGGAGCACCCCTCCACTTT.

The chain joins TRBV27 to TRBJ2-7, with 8 bases fitting TRBD2. The length of the CDR3 is 14 residues. Trimming at V came to 7 bases and at J to 4 bases, leaving 9 bases not matched to a gene. Germline CDR1 and CDR2: MNHEY and SMNVEV (reference sequence). Here the CDR3 reads CASIGFERGYEQYF. CDR3 coding DNA: TGTGCCAGCATAGGTTTTGAGCGGGGGTACGAGCAGTACTTC.

This clone was detected ten times or more. The rearrangement links TRBV10-3 to TRBJ1-1; a weak D match, TRBD1 (6 bases). V shed 8 bases and J shed 0 bases, with 13 bases lying between them. This CDR3 has 14 amino acids. Germline loops: CDR1 ENHRY, CDR2 SYGVKD. CDR3 in amino acids: CAIGAGGLNTEAFF. The CDR3 bases are TGTGCCATCGGGGCTGGGGGCCTGAACACTGAAGCTTTCTTT.

The chain carries TRBV19 and TRBJ2-3; 7 bases are a match to TRBD2. Trimming cost V 4 bases and J 8 bases; bases outside gene matches: 9. The CDR3 spans 14 residues. Per the germline V gene, CDR1 is LNHDA and CDR2 is SQIVND (reference sequence). In DNA, the CDR3 is TGTGCCAGTAGTACCGGGGGGTCATCGACTACGCAGTATTTT. Protein: CASSTGGSSTTQYF.

This sequence joins TRBV6-5 and TRBJ1-2; 8 nucleotides align to TRBD1. Trimming at V came to 7 bases and at J to 6 bases, leaving 4 bases not matched to a gene. CDR3 length: 12 residues. Germline lookup yields CDR1 MNHEY and CDR2 SVGAGI. DNA of the CDR3: TGTGCCAGCACCGAGACAGGGGATGGCTACACCTTC. Protein: CASTETGDGYTF.

The genes are TRBV18 and TRBJ1-1, with 8 bases identical to TRBD1. CDR1 and CDR2 (germline): KGHSH, LQKENI. This CDR3 is built from 16 residues. With 5 bases clipped from V and 4 bases from J, the junction kept 12 bases outside the gene matches. This chain's CDR3 is CASSLYLTGVTTEAFF. The CDR3 DNA is TGTGCCAGCTCATTATACCTGACAGGGGTGACCACTGAAGCTTTCTTT.

The chain couples TRBV20-1 to TRBJ1-5, with 7 bases fitting TRBD1. The CDR3 covers 13 residues. Looked up from germline, CDR1 is DFQATT and CDR2 is SNEGSKA (reference sequence). The junction had 8 bases not matched to a gene; V was cut back by 3 bases and J by 9 bases. The CDR3 DNA reads as TGCAGTGCTAGTACTACAGGGGAGAGGCCCCAGCATTTT. This codes for CSASTTGERPQHF.

This clone was found once. The chain joins TRBV6-5 to TRBJ2-2, with TRBD2 as a possible D gene (7 bases). The CDR3 contains 13 residues. CDR1 and CDR2 (germline): MNHEY, SVGAGI. Trimming stripped 7 bases from V and 6 bases from J, with 12 bases between. DNA for the CDR3: TGTGCCAGCATGGGAGGGGGGGCCGGGGAGCTGTTTTTT. This encodes CASMGGGAGELFF.

The chain has TRBV7-9 and TRBJ1-2, with D hard to call. The V gene's germline CDR1 is SEHNR and CDR2 FQNEAQ (reference sequence). The V and J ends lost 1 base and 4 bases respectively, with 10 bases between them. There are 14 residues in the CDR3. In nucleotides, the CDR3 is TGTGCCAGCAGCTTAGATTCGGTCGGCTATGGCTACACCTTC. Encoded protein: CASSLDSVGYGYTF.

This sequence joins TRBV9 and TRBJ2-7, with TRBD2 identical over 9 bases. CDR3 length equals 17 residues. The trim removed 0 bases at V and 6 bases at J, leaving 13 bases unmatched. The germline gives CDR1 SGDLS, CDR2 YYNGEE. The CDR3 coding sequence is TGTGCCAGCAGCGTAGGTTTTGGCGGGGGGGCAGTCGGCGAGCAGTACTTC. It specifies CASSVGFGGGAVGEQYF. The whole variable domain, remainder taken from reference TRBV9 and TRBJ2-7, is DSGVTQTPKHLITATGQRVTLRCSPRSGDLSVYWYQQSLDQGLQFLIQYYNGEERAKGNILERFSAQQFPDLHSELNLSSLELGDSALYFCASSVGFGGGAVGEQYFGPGTRLTVT.

The chain joins TRBV6-5 to TRBJ1-1; D ambiguous. The CDR3 spans 14 residues. Germline V gene data show CDR1 as MNHEY and CDR2 as SVGAGI. V lost 0 bases, J lost 3 bases, and 8 bases lay in between. This CDR3 reads CASSYSIRDTEAFF. The CDR3 DNA sequence: TGTGCCAGCAGTTACTCGATTCGGGACACTGAAGCTTTCTTT.

The V call is TRBV5-1, the J call TRBJ1-1, with D possibly TRBD1 on 5 matching bases. CDR3 length: 13 amino acids. Trimming removed 3 bases at V and 1 base at J, with 7 bases between. Germline CDR1 is SGHRS and CDR2 is YFSETQ. CDR3: CASSYGQNTEAFF. In DNA, the CDR3 is TGCGCCAGCAGCTACGGACAGAACACTGAAGCTTTCTTT.

This clone has only a few counts. This chain links TRBV6-5 with TRBJ2-7, with a tentative D call TRBD1 (6 bases). Germline V gene data show CDR1 as MNHEY and CDR2 as SVGAGI. V gave up 6 bases and J gave up 2 bases, with 17 bases separating them. CDR3 length equals 15 residues. Here the CDR3 reads CASRHLQDRAYEQYF. The CDR3, as DNA: TGTGCCAGCAGACACCTTCAGGACAGAGCCTACGAGCAGTACTTC.

This rearrangement joins TRBV14 to TRBJ2-7, with 10 bases identical to TRBD2. Trimming removed 1 base from V and 6 bases from J; junction bases left unmatched: 15. Germline assignment: CDR1 SGHDN and CDR2 FVKESK. This CDR3 is built from 18 residues. CDR3 DNA: TGTGCCAGCAGCCAAGCATGGTTGGGCCTAGCGGGGGAGAGCGAGCAGTACTTC. This gives the protein CASSQAWLGLAGESEQYF.

This clone was counted many times. The genes are TRBV12-3 or TRBV12-4 and TRBJ2-1, with D possibly being TRBD1 (6 bases). V lost 9 bases, J lost 6 bases, and 12 bases lay in between. The CDR3 covers 12 residues. The CDR3 nucleotides are TGTGCCAGTAGGACAGCGGCCAATGAGCAGTTCTTC. Residues: CASRTAANEQFF.

V is TRBV5-1 and J is TRBJ2-1, with 8 bases matching TRBD2. The germline CDR1 and CDR2 sequences are SGHRS and YFSETQ. This CDR3 is built from 15 residues. V lost 0 bases to trimming and J lost 7 bases; unmatched junction nucleotides: 6. CDR3 amino acids: CASSLELAAGNEQFF. For the CDR3, the DNA is TGCGCCAGCAGCTTGGAACTAGCGGCGGGTAATGAGCAGTTCTTC.

The chain combines TRBV7-8 with TRBJ2-3, with 12 bases that match TRBD2. V trimming: 2 bases; J trimming: 1 base; junction bases outside the gene matches: 7. In germline, CDR1 is SGHVS, CDR2 FQNEAQ. This CDR3 spans 18 amino acids. The DNA for the CDR3 is TGTGCCAGCAGCTTACGGCTAGCGGGGGGGCTCGGCACAGATACGCAGTATTTT. This codes for CASSLRLAGGLGTDTQYF.

The chain uses TRBV9 and TRBJ1-5; D gene unclear. Looked up from germline, CDR1 is SGDLS and CDR2 is YYNGEE. V was pared by 4 bases and J by 0 bases, with 5 bases between. The CDR3 spans 13 residues. The CDR3 DNA reads as TGTGCCAGCAGCATCCATAGCAATCAGCCCCAGCATTTT. Amino acids: CASSIHSNQPQHF.

The V and J genes are TRBV7-3 and TRBJ1-6; the match to TRBD1 covers 7 bases. The V gene end was trimmed by 4 bases and the J gene end by 10 bases; junction bases not matched to a gene: 13. This CDR3 has 16 residues. CDR1 is SGHTA, CDR2 FQGTGA, per germline. CDR3 region: CASSSASTGIGSPLHF. As DNA, the CDR3 is TGTGCCAGCAGCTCAGCCTCGACAGGGATAGGCTCACCCCTCCACTTT. Combining the CDR3 with reference TRBV7-3 and TRBJ1-6 gives the whole variable domain GAGVSQTPSNKVTEKGKYVELRCDPISGHTALYWYRQSLGQGPEFLIYFQGTGAADDSGLPNDRFFAVRPEGSVSTLKIQRTERGDSAVYLCASSSASTGIGSPLHFGNGTRLTVT.

The sample holds a few counts of this clone. V and J are TRBV2 and TRBJ2-7; D may be TRBD1 (7 bases). Germline V gene lookup returns CDR1 SNHLY and CDR2 FYNNEI. There are 14 residues in the CDR3. V dropped 8 bases and J dropped 5 bases, with 19 bases sitting between them. This CDR3 is CASWETGRPHEQYF. The CDR3, as DNA: TGTGCCAGCTGGGAGACAGGGAGGCCCCACGAGCAGTACTTC.